The clone carrying this TCR beta chain was recorded once. The antigen remains unidentified. Sorted-subset replicate PCR reactions were performed with about 190 ng DNA, corresponding to tens of thousands of T cell genomes. In the original workflow: Junction-only immunoSEQ sequences carried no quality scores, so filtering differed. Here immunoSEQ multiplex PCR was the method, and the copy in TCRdb shows in-frame clones only, minus some. D and trimming were read from the DNA, whereas the V and J calls and clone size are those reported in that table. The sample shows hundreds of thousands of clones, around three quarters of them seen only once. Germline V CDR1 and CDR2: MDHEN, SYDVKM. The length of the CDR3 is 15 residues. V shed 6 bases, J shed 2 bases, and the junction held 7 bases outside the gene matches. This specimen belongs to a study of shared clonotypes between healthy human individuals. Study-level findings and limits: Blood was the only sampled material, and tissue repertoires likely differ.

This chain uses TRBV28 with TRBJ2-1; 7 positions agree with TRBD1. This sequence originates from a woman aged 30 to 39 in good health. Sequenced material: memory CD4+ T cells sorted from blood. Subset: CD45RA-negative fraction. CDR3 sequence reads: CASRLGQFPYNEQFF. The CDR3, as DNA: TGTGCCAGCAGGTTGGGACAGTTTCCCTACAATGAGCAGTTCTTC.